The 25 T cell receptor beta chains presented below share a single source sample, sequenced in a study of blood T cell repertoires in COVID-19. The repertoire was sequenced with immunoSEQ multiplex PCR; TCRdb's copy has only in-frame clones and lacks some. Of fewer than 150,000 clones in the sample, 85% were seen once. Material for sequencing was peripheral blood. Receptors originate from a human donor in a cohort sampled during active COVID-19.

V gene TRBV2 combines with J gene TRBJ1-1, with D possibly matching TRBD1 (6 bases). Trimming cost V 7 bases and J 4 bases, with 16 bases left between them. The germline CDR1 and CDR2 sequences are SNHLY and FYNNEI. The CDR3 consists of 14 residues. CDR3 protein: CASKTGQTGTEAFF. The CDR3 region has the DNA TGTGCCAGCAAGACCGGACAGACGGGCACTGAAGCTTTCTTT.

The V call is TRBV7-3, the J call TRBJ1-5; the D gene is possibly TRBD1 (6 bases). Germline CDR1 SGHTA, CDR2 FQGTGA. This CDR3 spans 13 amino acids. V lost 1 base to trimming and J lost 5 bases, with 6 bases between them. The CDR3: CASSLKGDQPQHF. The CDR3 bases are TGTGCCAGCAGCTTAAAGGGGGATCAGCCCCAGCATTTT.

The chain couples TRBV4-3 to TRBJ2-3; D is possibly TRBD1 (8 bases). V was trimmed by 1 base and J by 4 bases, leaving 15 bases between them. This CDR3 region has 16 residues. Looked up from germline, CDR1 is LGHNA and CDR2 is YSLEER. The CDR3 bases are TGCGCCAGCAGCCAAGCTTGGACAGGGAGGGCAGATACGCAGTATTTT. Amino acids: CASSQAWTGRADTQYF.

The chain carries TRBV29-1 and TRBJ1-2; D is perhaps TRBD1 (6 bases). Trimming removed 4 bases from V and 0 bases from J, with 12 bases in between. CDR3 size: 14 residues. Germline values: CDR1 SQVTM, CDR2 ANQGSEA. The CDR3 DNA sequence: TGCAGCGTTGGGGTTGGACAGACTAACTATGGCTACACCTTC. It yields the protein CSVGVGQTNYGYTF.

V usage is TRBV7-2 and J usage is TRBJ2-3; TRBD1 aligns across 7 bases. V shed 4 bases and J 2 bases; nucleotides not matched to a gene: 12. CDR1 is SGHTA and CDR2 is FQGNSA in the germline V gene. This CDR3 region has 17 residues. CDR3 nucleotides: TGTGCCAGCAGCTCCACCTCCGGGACAGCAATCACAGATACGCAGTATTTT. It translates to CASSSTSGTAITDTQYF.

This clone was seen once. The chain links TRBV29-1 to TRBJ1-6; 11 bases align to TRBD1. With 5 bases clipped from V and 8 bases from J, the junction kept 5 bases outside the gene matches. The CDR3 loop spans 14 amino acids. Germline loops: CDR1 SQVTM, CDR2 ANQGSEA. CDR3 sequence reads: CSVRTGGDYSPLHF. CDR3 bases: TGCAGCGTTAGGACAGGGGGCGATTATTCACCCCTCCACTTT.

The chain recombines TRBV6-5 with TRBJ2-7, with a weak D call TRBD1 (5 bases). V lost 6 bases to trimming and J lost 3 bases, with 12 bases between them. Germline V CDR1 and CDR2: MNHEY, SVGAGI. This CDR3 contains 13 residues. CDR3 sequence: CASSMDTLYEQYF. As DNA, the CDR3 is TGTGCCAGCAGCATGGACACTCTCTACGAGCAGTACTTC.

The genes are TRBV2 and TRBJ1-1; D gene uncertain. The V and J ends lost 6 bases and 1 base respectively, with 15 bases between them. Germline CDR1 SNHLY, CDR2 FYNNEI. This CDR3 is 15 amino acids long. CDR3: CASRQSNTENTEAFF. CDR3 coding DNA: TGTGCCAGCAGGCAATCAAATACAGAGAACACTGAAGCTTTCTTT. The whole variable domain, filled in from reference TRBV2 and TRBJ1-1, reads EPEVTQTPSHQVTQMGQEVILRCVPISNHLYFYWYRQILGQKVEFLVSFYNNEISEKSEIFDDQFSVERPDGSNFTLKIRSTKLEDSAMYFCASRQSNTENTEAFFGQGTRLTVV.

This clone has just a few counts. V and J are TRBV28 and TRBJ1-5; 8 bases map to TRBD1. CDR1 MDHEN and CDR2 SYDVKM come from the germline V gene. This CDR3 has 16 amino acids. V dropped 1 base and J dropped 7; count of bases not matched to a gene: 9. CDR3 coding DNA: TGTGCCAGCAGTTTATTTGGTTCAGGGGGCCGCCAGCCCCAGCATTTT. Its protein is CASSLFGSGGRQPQHF.

The V call is TRBV6-6, the J call TRBJ1-3; D is ambiguous. CDR3 length: 16 amino acids. CDR1 is MNHNY and CDR2 is SVGAGI in the germline V gene (reference sequence). V was trimmed by 5 bases and J by 0 bases, leaving 14 bases between them. DNA of the CDR3: TGTGCCAGCAGTCGAGGCGGAGCAAACTCTGGAAACACCATATATTTT. Its translation is CASSRGGANSGNTIYF.

This chain connects TRBV2 to TRBJ2-7; 7 bases are shared with TRBD1. Germline V lookup: CDR1 SNHLY, CDR2 FYNNEI. CDR3 size: 13 residues. V lost 8 bases and J lost 4; bases outside the gene matches: 8. CDR3 sequence reads: CASRDSIPYEQYF. Here the CDR3 DNA reads TGTGCCAGCCGGGACAGCATCCCATACGAGCAGTACTTC.

The chain employs TRBV6-1 and TRBJ2-3; 8 bases are shared with TRBD2. This CDR3 region has 17 residues. The germline V gene encodes CDR1 MNHNS and CDR2 SASEGT. The V segment lost 1 base and the J segment 0 bases; nucleotides outside the gene matches: 6. The CDR3 sequence is CASSEVGGGRSTDTQYF. In DNA, the CDR3 is TGTGCCAGCAGTGAAGTGGGCGGGGGGCGTAGCACAGATACGCAGTATTTT.

V is TRBV5-4 and J is TRBJ1-3; D is unclear. Trimming took off 5 bases at V and 0 bases at J, with 15 bases between the two ends. This CDR3 spans 16 amino acids. CDR1 and CDR2 from the germline V gene are SGHNT and YYREEE (reference sequence). The DNA of the CDR3 is TGTGCCAGCAGTTCAAGCGGACGGCTCTCTGGAAACACCATATATTTT. It translates to CASSSSGRLSGNTIYF.

V gene TRBV10-3 combines with J gene TRBJ2-1, with a tentative D call TRBD1 (5 bases). The CDR3 runs to 16 residues. The ends were cut back, 0 bases at V and 8 bases at J, with 17 bases in the middle. Germline assignment: CDR1 ENHRY and CDR2 SYGVKD. The CDR3 sequence is CAISESDSRNVHEQFF. Written as DNA, the CDR3 is TGTGCCATCAGTGAGTCAGACAGCCGCAACGTCCATGAGCAGTTCTTC.

This clone was observed once. V gene TRBV18 combines with J gene TRBJ2-7; tentatively, D is TRBD1 (6 bases). CDR3 length equals 14 residues. The germline V gene has CDR1 KGHSH and CDR2 LQKENI. Between the trimmed V and J ends, which lost 5 bases and 2 bases, there was a span of 13 bases. For the CDR3, the DNA is TGTGCCAGCTCAGCCGGGACAAACACCTACGAGCAGTACTTC. It yields the protein CASSAGTNTYEQYF.

CDR3 loop: CASSYRGRIHASPLHF. Written as DNA, the CDR3 is TGTGCCAGCAGTTACAGAGGAAGGATCCATGCTTCACCCCTCCACTTT. V usage is TRBV6-2 or TRBV6-3 and J usage is TRBJ1-6; D gene uncertain. Germline V gives CDR1 MNHEY, CDR2 SVGEGT. The CDR3 totals 16 residues. V was clipped by 2 bases and J by 9 bases, with 17 bases between them.

This chain connects TRBV24-1 to TRBJ2-7; 8 bases line up with TRBD1. The V and J ends lost 3 bases and 5 bases, in that order; junction bases with no gene match: 5. This CDR3 is built from 14 residues. Germline V gene sequence: CDR1 KGHDR, CDR2 SFDVKD. In DNA form, the CDR3 reads TGTGCCACCAGTGATGCCGGGACAGGAGACGAGCAGTACTTC. The encoded protein is CATSDAGTGDEQYF.

V gene TRBV7-3 combines with J gene TRBJ2-2, with D possibly matching TRBD2 (6 bases). The CDR3 covers 15 residues. Deletions cut 4 bases from V and 3 bases from J, with 12 bases between. Germline-derived CDR1 and CDR2 are SGHTA and FQGTGA. CDR3 residues: CASSSLGGDTGELFF. DNA for the CDR3: TGTGCCAGCAGCTCCCTCGGCGGGGACACCGGGGAGCTGTTTTTT.

This chain joins TRBV24-1 and TRBJ1-5; 7 nucleotides agree with TRBD1. Germline-derived CDR1 and CDR2 are KGHDR and SFDVKD. The CDR3 totals 14 residues. Germline trimming cut 4 bases from V and 7 bases from J; bases unmatched to any gene: 6. In DNA, the CDR3 is TGTGCCACCAGTGAACCCGACAGGGTCCAGCCCCAGCATTTT. Translated, it gives CATSEPDRVQPQHF.

The rearrangement links TRBV5-8 to TRBJ2-7; maybe TRBD1 (5 bases). Looked up from germline, CDR1 is SGHTS and CDR2 is YDEGEE. CDR3 size: 15 residues. V was shortened by 4 bases and J by 0 bases, with 14 bases between the two germline ends. This CDR3 reads CASSQIAGNSYEQYF. In nucleotides, the CDR3 is TGTGCCAGCAGCCAAATCGCAGGGAACTCCTACGAGCAGTACTTC.

This chain joins TRBV24-1 and TRBJ2-3; 7 bases map to TRBD1. The V and J ends lost 5 bases and 6 bases, in that order; junction bases with no gene match: 4. Germline values: CDR1 KGHDR, CDR2 SFDVKD. This CDR3 has 13 residues. CDR3 residues: CATSVGGADTQYF. The CDR3 DNA reads TGTGCCACCAGTGTAGGGGGCGCGGATACGCAGTATTTT.

The rearrangement joins TRBV5-1 to TRBJ2-4, with 8 bases aligning to TRBD1. CDR1 and CDR2 (germline): SGHRS, YFSETQ. The CDR3 has 17 amino acids. V shed 5 bases and J 1 base; nucleotides not matched to a gene: 11. This chain's CDR3 is CASRQGALGVAKNIQYF. In DNA, the CDR3 is TGCGCCAGCAGGCAGGGGGCTCTCGGGGTGGCCAAAAACATTCAGTACTTC.

This clone was seen just once. This chain joins TRBV29-1 and TRBJ2-7; D is possibly TRBD1 (5 bases). With 4 bases removed from V and 0 bases from J, the gap between germline ends came to 13 bases. Germline V gives CDR1 SQVTM, CDR2 ANQGSEA. The CDR3 runs 14 residues. The CDR3 DNA reads as TGCAGCGTTGCGGCCAGGGCATACTCCTACGAGCAGTACTTC. This codes for CSVAARAYSYEQYF.

V usage is TRBV6-2 or TRBV6-3 and J usage is TRBJ2-1, with 9 bases aligning to TRBD1. Germline lookup yields CDR1 MNHEY and CDR2 SVGEGT. V shed 5 bases, J shed 10 bases, and the junction held 12 bases outside the gene matches. The CDR3 has 15 amino acids. The chain's CDR3 is CASSLRDRVVGEQFF. The DNA of the CDR3 is TGTGCCAGCAGTCTCCGGGACAGGGTGGTCGGGGAGCAGTTCTTC.

The V call is TRBV6-1, the J call TRBJ1-2, with D uncertain. The V and J ends lost 3 bases and 4 bases respectively, with 12 bases between them. Germline V lookup: CDR1 MNHNS, CDR2 SASEGT. This CDR3 spans 14 amino acids. In DNA, the CDR3 is TGTGCCAGCAGTGATAATATGGGCAGCTATGGCTACACCTTC. It is translated as CASSDNMGSYGYTF.